This T cell receptor (beta chain) stems from a study of CD8+ T cells in alopecia areata. Study results and caveats: Scalp clonality and expanded CD8+ clones among the top 100 fell significantly with tofacitinib. Lesional scalp, notably in alopecia totalis/universalis, had clonality above that of normal scalp. Numerous clones, expanded in lesions, remained in scalp and blood during tofacitinib.

Following extraction, RNA underwent reverse transcription to cDNA, which served as the sequencing template. Using immunoSEQ multiplex PCR, the repertoire was profiled, and TCRdb retains in-frame clones only, with some absent. The sample has roughly 180,000 clones; 45% to 75% are singletons. With regard to this clone: What it binds is unknown.

The treatment is: oral pan-JAK inhibitor, 5-10 mg twice daily. CDR1 is KGHSH, CDR2 LQKENI, per germline. The CDR3 is made up of 15 amino acids. V gave up 6 bases and J gave up 0 bases, with 14 bases separating them. The receptor's source is a human donor with alopecia areata. The sample here was CD4+ T cells sorted from blood, taken at week 4, from a patient treated with tofacitinib. The J gene is TRBJ1-2, the V gene TRBV18; D is ambiguous. The CDR3 loop reads CASSPGRESNYGYTF. The CDR3 region has the DNA TGTGCCAGCTCGCCGGGTAGAGAGTCTAACTATGGCTACACCTTC.